Listed below are T cell receptor beta chains from one sample, sequenced in a study of shared clonotypes between healthy human individuals. Sequencing was performed with immunoSEQ multiplex PCR; in TCRdb, only in-frame clones are kept and a portion is missing. The table shows about 800,000 clones, with about 96% occurring only once. Sequencing input: naive CD8+ T cells sorted from blood. All receptors come from a young man in good health. The CDR3 runs from the conserved cysteine through the conserved F or W. The D gene is left open where the match is weak. Clone sizes are given selectively: once, few, many, or a class where the clone is expanded.

abundance	d_gene	j_gene	v_gene	CDR3nt	CDR3aa
NA	TRBD1	TRBJ1-2	TRBV5-4	TGTGCCAGCAGCTTTAGACAGGGGCCCCGCTATGGCTACACCTTC	CASSFRQGPRYGYTF
NA	NA	TRBJ1-1	TRBV7-8	TGTGCCAGCAGCTTAGTGGGGGGAATGAACACTGAAGCTTTCTTT	CASSLVGGMNTEAFF
NA	NA	TRBJ2-2	TRBV6-1	TGTGCCAGCAGTGAAGGAGTGTCCACCGGGGAGCTGTTTTTT	CASSEGVSTGELFF
NA	NA	TRBJ1-1	TRBV13	TGTGCCAGCAGCTCGGACTGGACTGAAGCTTTCTTT	CASSSDWTEAFF
NA	NA	TRBJ2-7	TRBV29-1	TGCAGCGTCAGCGGCTTAGCAGTCCCCTACGAGCAGTACTTC	CSVSGLAVPYEQYF
NA	NA	TRBJ1-2	TRBV4-1	TGCGCCAGCAGCCCCTTAGTCTATAACAGGGCCGGCTACACCTTC	CASSPLVYNRAGYTF
few	TRBD1	TRBJ2-1	TRBV27	TGTGCCAGCAGTTTATTCGGGACAGGGGGCTACAATGAGCAGTTCTTC	CASSLFGTGGYNEQFF
NA	NA	TRBJ2-7	TRBV18	TGTGCCAGCTCACCCGGAGACAGAACCACTCCCTACGAGCAGTACTTC	CASSPGDRTTPYEQYF
NA	NA	TRBJ2-3	TRBV11-2	TGTGCCAGCAGCTTGGCAGGGGTAGATACGCAGTATTTT	CASSLAGVDTQYF
NA	TRBD2	TRBJ2-1	TRBV7-9	TGTGCCAGCAGGCCCGGGACTAGCGTCGATGAGCAGTTCTTC	CASRPGTSVDEQFF